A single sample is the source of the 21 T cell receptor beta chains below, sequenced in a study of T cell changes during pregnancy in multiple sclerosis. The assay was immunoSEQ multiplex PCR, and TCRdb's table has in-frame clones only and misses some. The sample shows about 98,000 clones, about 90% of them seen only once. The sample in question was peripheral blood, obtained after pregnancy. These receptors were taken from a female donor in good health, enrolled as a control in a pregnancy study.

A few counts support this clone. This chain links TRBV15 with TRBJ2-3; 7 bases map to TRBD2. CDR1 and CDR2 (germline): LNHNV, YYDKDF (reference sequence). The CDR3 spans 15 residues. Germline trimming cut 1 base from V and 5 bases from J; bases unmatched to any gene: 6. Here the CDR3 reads CATSRVKGGVDTQYF. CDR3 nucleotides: TGTGCCACCAGCAGAGTTAAGGGAGGGGTAGATACGCAGTATTTT.

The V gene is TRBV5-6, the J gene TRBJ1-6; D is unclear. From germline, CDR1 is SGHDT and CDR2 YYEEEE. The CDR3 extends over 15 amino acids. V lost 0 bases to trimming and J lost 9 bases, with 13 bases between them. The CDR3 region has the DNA TGTGCCAGCAGCTTGGCCGGGGATCTAGGTTCACCCCTCCACTTT. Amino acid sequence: CASSLAGDLGSPLHF.

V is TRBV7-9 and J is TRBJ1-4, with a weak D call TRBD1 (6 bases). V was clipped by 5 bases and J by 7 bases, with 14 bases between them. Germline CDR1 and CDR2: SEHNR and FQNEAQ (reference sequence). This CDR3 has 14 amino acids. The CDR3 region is CASSTAGEFEKLFF. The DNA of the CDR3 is TGTGCCAGCAGCACCGCAGGGGAATTTGAAAAACTGTTTTTT.

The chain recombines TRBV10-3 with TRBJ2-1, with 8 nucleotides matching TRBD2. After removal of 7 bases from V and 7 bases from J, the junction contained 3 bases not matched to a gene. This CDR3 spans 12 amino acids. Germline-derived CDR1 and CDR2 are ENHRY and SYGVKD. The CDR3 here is CAINGGANEQFF. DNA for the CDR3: TGTGCCATCAACGGGGGGGCGAATGAGCAGTTCTTC.

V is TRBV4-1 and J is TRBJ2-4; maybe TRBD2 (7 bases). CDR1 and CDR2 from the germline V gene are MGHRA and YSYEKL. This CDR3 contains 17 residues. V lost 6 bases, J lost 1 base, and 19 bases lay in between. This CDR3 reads CASRALGGGNAKNIQYF. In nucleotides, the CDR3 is TGCGCCAGCAGGGCCTTAGGGGGAGGGAACGCCAAAAACATTCAGTACTTC.

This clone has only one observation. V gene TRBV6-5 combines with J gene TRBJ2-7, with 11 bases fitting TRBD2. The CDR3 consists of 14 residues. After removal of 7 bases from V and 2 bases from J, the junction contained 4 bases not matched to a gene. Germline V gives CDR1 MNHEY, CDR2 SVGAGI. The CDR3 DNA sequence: TGTGCCAGCAACCCGGGACTAGCGGCCTACGAGCAGTACTTC. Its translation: CASNPGLAAYEQYF.

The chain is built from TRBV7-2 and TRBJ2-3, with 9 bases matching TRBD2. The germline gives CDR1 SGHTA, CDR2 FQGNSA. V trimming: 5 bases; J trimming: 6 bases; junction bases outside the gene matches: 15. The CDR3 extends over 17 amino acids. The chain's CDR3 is CASSPLVMLAGWDTQYF. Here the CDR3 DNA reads TGTGCCAGCAGCCCCCTCGTTATGCTAGCGGGGTGGGATACGCAGTATTTT.

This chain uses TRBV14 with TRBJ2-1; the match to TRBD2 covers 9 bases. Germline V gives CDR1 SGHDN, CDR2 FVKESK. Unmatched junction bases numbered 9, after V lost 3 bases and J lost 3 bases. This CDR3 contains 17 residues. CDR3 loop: CASSHRGLAGSYNEQFF. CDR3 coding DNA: TGTGCCAGCAGCCATAGAGGGCTAGCGGGAAGCTACAATGAGCAGTTCTTC.

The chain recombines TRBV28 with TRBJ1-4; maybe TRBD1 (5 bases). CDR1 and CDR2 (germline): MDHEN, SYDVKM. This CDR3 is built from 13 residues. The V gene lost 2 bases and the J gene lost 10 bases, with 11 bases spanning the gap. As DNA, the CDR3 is TGTGCCAGCAGTTTAAGGGGTGGAGTAAAACTGTTTTTT. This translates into CASSLRGGVKLFF.

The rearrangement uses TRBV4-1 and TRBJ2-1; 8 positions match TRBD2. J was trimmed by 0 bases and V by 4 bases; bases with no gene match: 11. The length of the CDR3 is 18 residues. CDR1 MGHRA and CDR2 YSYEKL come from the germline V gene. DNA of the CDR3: TGCGCCAGCAGCCTCCTCGGGATCACTAGCGGCTCCTACAATGAGCAGTTCTTC. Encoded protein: CASSLLGITSGSYNEQFF.

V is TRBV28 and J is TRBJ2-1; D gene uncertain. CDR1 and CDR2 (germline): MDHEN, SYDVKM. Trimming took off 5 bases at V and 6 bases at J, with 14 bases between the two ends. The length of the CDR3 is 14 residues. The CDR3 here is CASSSELFSNEQFF. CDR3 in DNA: TGTGCCAGCAGTAGCGAGCTTTTCTCCAATGAGCAGTTCTTC.

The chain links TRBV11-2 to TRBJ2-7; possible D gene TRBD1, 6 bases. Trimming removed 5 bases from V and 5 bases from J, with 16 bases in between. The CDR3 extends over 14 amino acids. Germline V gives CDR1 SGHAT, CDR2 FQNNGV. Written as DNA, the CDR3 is TGTGCCAGCAGCCAGAGACAGGAATGGGACGAGCAGTACTTC. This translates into CASSQRQEWDEQYF.

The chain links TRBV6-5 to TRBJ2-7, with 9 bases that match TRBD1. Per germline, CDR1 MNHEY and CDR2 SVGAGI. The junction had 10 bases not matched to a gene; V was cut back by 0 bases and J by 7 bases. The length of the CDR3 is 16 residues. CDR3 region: CASSYSGTGRGLEQYF. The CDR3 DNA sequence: TGTGCCAGCAGTTACTCCGGGACAGGGCGAGGTTTAGAGCAGTACTTC.

The CDR3 protein is CASSPDRGQVEAFF. In DNA form, the CDR3 reads TGTGCCAGCAGTCCGGACAGGGGGCAGGTTGAAGCTTTCTTT. V gene TRBV2 combines with J gene TRBJ1-1; 11 bases match TRBD1. After removal of 5 bases from V and 7 bases from J, the junction contained 6 bases not matched to a gene. The CDR3 is 14 amino acids. CDR1 SNHLY and CDR2 FYNNEI come from the germline V gene.

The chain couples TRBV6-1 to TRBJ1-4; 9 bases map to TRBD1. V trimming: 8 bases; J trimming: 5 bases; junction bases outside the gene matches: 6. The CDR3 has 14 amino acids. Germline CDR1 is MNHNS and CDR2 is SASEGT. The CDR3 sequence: CASSTTGGNEKLFF. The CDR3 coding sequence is TGTGCCAGCTCAACCACAGGGGGCAATGAAAAACTGTTTTTT.

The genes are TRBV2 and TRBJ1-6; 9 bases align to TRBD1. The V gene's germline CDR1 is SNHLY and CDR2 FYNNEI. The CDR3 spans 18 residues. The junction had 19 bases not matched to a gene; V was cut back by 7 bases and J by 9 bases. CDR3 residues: CASKSLGWTGVSISPLHF. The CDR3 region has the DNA TGTGCCAGCAAATCTTTGGGTTGGACAGGGGTTTCTATTTCACCCCTCCACTTT.

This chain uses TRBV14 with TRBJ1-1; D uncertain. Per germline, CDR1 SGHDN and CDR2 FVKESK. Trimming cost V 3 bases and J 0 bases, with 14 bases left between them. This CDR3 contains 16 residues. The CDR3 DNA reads TGTGCCAGCAGCCAGCTGATGGTAGCCCTGAACACTGAAGCTTTCTTT. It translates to CASSQLMVALNTEAFF.

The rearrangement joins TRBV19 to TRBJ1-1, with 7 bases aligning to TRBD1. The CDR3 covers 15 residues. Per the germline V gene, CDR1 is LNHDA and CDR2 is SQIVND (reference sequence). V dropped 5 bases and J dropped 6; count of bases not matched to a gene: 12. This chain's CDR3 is CASSDETGFVPEAFF. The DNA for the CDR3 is TGTGCCAGTAGTGACGAGACAGGGTTTGTCCCTGAAGCTTTCTTT. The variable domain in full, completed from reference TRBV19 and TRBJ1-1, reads DGGITQSPKYLFRKEGQNVTLSCEQNLNHDAMYWYRQDPGQGLRLIYYSQIVNDFQKGDIAEGYSVSREKKESFPLTVTSAQKNPTAFYLCASSDETGFVPEAFFGQGTRLTVV.

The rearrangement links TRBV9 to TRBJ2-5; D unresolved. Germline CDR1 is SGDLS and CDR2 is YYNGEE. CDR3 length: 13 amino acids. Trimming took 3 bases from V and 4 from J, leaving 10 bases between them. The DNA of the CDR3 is TGTGCCAGCAGCGCCGAGCCCCGAGAGACCCAGTACTTC. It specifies CASSAEPRETQYF.

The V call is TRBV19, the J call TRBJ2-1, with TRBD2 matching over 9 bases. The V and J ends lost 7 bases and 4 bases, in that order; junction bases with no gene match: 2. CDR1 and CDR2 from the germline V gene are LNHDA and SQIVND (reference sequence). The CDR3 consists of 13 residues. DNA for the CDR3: TGTGCCAGTACAGCGGGGGGATACAATGAGCAGTTCTTC. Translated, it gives CASTAGGYNEQFF.

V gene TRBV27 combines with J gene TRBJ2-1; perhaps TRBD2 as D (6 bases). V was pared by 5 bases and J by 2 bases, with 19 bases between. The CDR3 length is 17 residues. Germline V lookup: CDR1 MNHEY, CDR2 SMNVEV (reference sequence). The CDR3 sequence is CASSSLSGRLTYNEQFF. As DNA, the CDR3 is TGTGCCAGCAGTAGCTTAAGCGGGCGACTAACCTACAATGAGCAGTTCTTC.